Within the sample, the clone carrying this TCR beta chain is medium-sized (0.01 to 0.1%). This specimen comes from a study of molecular identifiers for immune sequencing clone quantification. TCRdb passed the PCR reads through MiXCR, listing each CDR3 protein once. The sample includes roughly 10,000 distinct CDR3 sequences, roughly a sixth of them seen just once. The TCR originated in a human donor in good health. Some libraries in this study had Jurkat cell RNA spiked in. Sequenced input: naive CD8+ T cells from blood, with Jurkat cell RNA spiked in. The subset: FACS-sorted CD8+CD4-CCR7+CD45RA+ naive T cells.

The CDR3 DNA sequence: TGTGCCAGCAGCAGGGGCTCCGCCGAGCAGTACTTC. Its protein is CASSRGSAEQYF. V and J are TRBV5-4 and TRBJ2-7, with a tentative D call TRBD1 (5 bases). CDR3 length: 12 amino acids. CDR1 is SGHNT and CDR2 is YYREEE in the germline V gene (reference sequence). The V and J ends lost 4 bases and 6 bases respectively, with 11 bases between them.